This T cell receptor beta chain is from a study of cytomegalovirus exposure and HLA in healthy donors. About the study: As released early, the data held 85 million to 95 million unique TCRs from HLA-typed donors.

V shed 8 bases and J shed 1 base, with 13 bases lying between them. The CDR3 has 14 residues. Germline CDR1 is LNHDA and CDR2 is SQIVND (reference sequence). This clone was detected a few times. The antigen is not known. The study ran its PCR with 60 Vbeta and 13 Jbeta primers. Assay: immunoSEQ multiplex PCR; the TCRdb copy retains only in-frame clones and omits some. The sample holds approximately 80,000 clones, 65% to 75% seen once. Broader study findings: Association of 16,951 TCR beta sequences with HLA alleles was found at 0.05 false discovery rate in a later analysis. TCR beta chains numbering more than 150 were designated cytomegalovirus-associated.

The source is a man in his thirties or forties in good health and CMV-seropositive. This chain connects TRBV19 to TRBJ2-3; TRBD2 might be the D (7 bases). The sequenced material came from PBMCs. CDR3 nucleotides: TGTGCCAGTGGAGGGGGGGGCGGCACAGATACGCAGTATTTT. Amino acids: CASGGGGGTDTQYF.